This T cell receptor beta chain emerged from a study of shared clonotypes between healthy human individuals. Study results and limitations: It was the non-shared clonotypes that had lower generation probabilities than clonotypes shared by all four donors.

In the naive CD8 group, cells lacked CD45RO and were positively selected for CCR7, so terminally differentiated effector memory CD45RA+ cells were left out. About this clone itself: Its antigen is not known. The same CDR3 arises from other DNA sequences in this sample as well.

Germline V gives CDR1 MNHNS, CDR2 SASEGT. Trimming cost V 6 bases and J 2 bases; bases outside gene matches: 3. The CDR3 extends over 14 amino acids. In the study's own analysis: Junction-only sequences without quality scores came from ImmunoSEQ, so filtering differed. Generated by immunoSEQ multiplex PCR, the TCRdb table keeps only in-frame clones and is missing some. V and J calls and clone size are those listed in that table; D and trimming were worked out from the DNA. The sample consists of millions of clones, about 93% of them appearing once. Material: naive CD8+ T cells from PBMCs. The chain combines TRBV6-1 with TRBJ1-5; 8 bases align to TRBD1. The receptor's source is a man between 18 and 29 years old in good health. Some clones in this sample may be carry-over from other donors' samples. The CDR3 spells CASRETGGNQPQHF. The DNA of the CDR3 is TGTGCCAGCAGGGAGACAGGGGGCAATCAGCCCCAGCATTTT.